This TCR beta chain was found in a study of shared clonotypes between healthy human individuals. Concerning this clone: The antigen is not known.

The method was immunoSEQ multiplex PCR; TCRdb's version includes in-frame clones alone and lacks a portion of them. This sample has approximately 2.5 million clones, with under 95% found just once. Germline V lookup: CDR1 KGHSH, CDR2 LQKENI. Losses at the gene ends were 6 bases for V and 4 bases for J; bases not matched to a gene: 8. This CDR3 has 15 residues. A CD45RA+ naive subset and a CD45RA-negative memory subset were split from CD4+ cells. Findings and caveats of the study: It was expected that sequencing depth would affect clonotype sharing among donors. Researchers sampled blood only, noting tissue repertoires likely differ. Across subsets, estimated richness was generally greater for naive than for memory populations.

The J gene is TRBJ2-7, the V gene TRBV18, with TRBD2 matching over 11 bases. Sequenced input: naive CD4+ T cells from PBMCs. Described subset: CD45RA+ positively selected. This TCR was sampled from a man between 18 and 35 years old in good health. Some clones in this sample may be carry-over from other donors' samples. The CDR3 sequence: CASSLGTSGLYEQYF. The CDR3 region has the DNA TGTGCCAGCTCCCTAGGGACTAGCGGACTATACGAGCAGTACTTC.